The 16 T cell receptor beta chains below all came from one sample that was sequenced in a study of technical replicates of blood from a handful of donors. Data came from immunoSEQ multiplex PCR; TCRdb stores just in-frame clones and leaves some out. This sample yields tens of thousands of clones, of which nearly 97% are seen a single time; 0.24% belongs to the top ten. The sample consisted of T cells isolated from PBMCs. The receptors were sampled from a human donor in good health.

This chain uses TRBV7-2 with TRBJ2-4, with D unclear. The germline gives CDR1 SGHTA, CDR2 FQGNSA. V dropped 4 bases and J dropped 0 bases, with 16 bases sitting between them. The length of the CDR3 is 17 residues. The CDR3 nucleotides are TGTGCCAGCAGCTGGGTAGGCGGAGCTCTAGCCAAAAACATTCAGTACTTC. This gives the protein CASSWVGGALAKNIQYF.

CDR3 in DNA: TGTGCCAGCAGTACTTGGACAGGGAACTACAATGAGCAGTTCTTC. It specifies CASSTWTGNYNEQFF. This chain connects TRBV7-8 to TRBJ2-1; 8 positions agree with TRBD1. The CDR3 runs to 15 residues. The germline V gene encodes CDR1 SGHVS and CDR2 FQNEAQ. V lost 6 bases to trimming and J lost 3 bases; unmatched junction nucleotides: 7. The full variable domain, completed using reference TRBV7-8 and TRBJ2-1, is GAGVSQSPRYKVAKRGQDVALRCDPISGHVSLFWYQQALGQGPEFLTYFQNEAQLDKSGLPSDRFFAERPEGSVSTLKIQRTQQEDSAVYLCASSTWTGNYNEQFFGPGTRLTVL.

The chain carries TRBV4-1 and TRBJ1-2; D uncertain. Germline assignment: CDR1 MGHRA and CDR2 YSYEKL. V was cut by 3 bases and J by 5 bases, with 13 bases left in between. The CDR3 is made up of 14 amino acids. CDR3 sequence (DNA): TGCGCCAGCAGCCACCCCTTGGAGTCATATGGCTACACCTTC. Residues: CASSHPLESYGYTF.

The chain joins TRBV4-1 to TRBJ2-1; 12 bases align to TRBD2. V gave up 0 bases and J gave up 8 bases; unmatched junction bases: 5. CDR1 and CDR2 from the germline V gene are MGHRA and YSYEKL. The CDR3 contains 16 residues. CDR3 loop: CASSQERTSGIYEQFF. CDR3 in DNA: TGCGCCAGCAGCCAAGAGAGGACTAGCGGGATATATGAGCAGTTCTTC.

V is TRBV5-1 and J is TRBJ2-5; D gene ambiguous. Deletions cut 0 bases from V and 3 bases from J, with 6 bases between. In germline, CDR1 is SGHRS, CDR2 YFSETQ. The CDR3 has 13 amino acids. CDR3 sequence (DNA): TGCGCCAGCAGCTTGGATTCGGAAGAGACCCAGTACTTC. Its translation: CASSLDSEETQYF.

V and J are TRBV28 and TRBJ2-5; D is possibly TRBD2 (6 bases). V dropped 5 bases and J dropped 2 bases, with 9 bases sitting between them. The CDR3 is 13 residues long. Germline-derived CDR1 and CDR2 are MDHEN and SYDVKM. CDR3 DNA sequence: TGTGCCAGCAGTACCCTAGCGCAAGAGACCCAGTACTTC. Amino acids: CASSTLAQETQYF.

CDR3 DNA sequence: TGCGCCAGCAGCACCGGGACAGGGGAGGCAGAGACCCAGTACTTC. Protein product: CASSTGTGEAETQYF. The rearrangement links TRBV10-1 to TRBJ2-5; 10 positions agree with TRBD1. CDR1 is WNHNN and CDR2 is SYGVQD in the germline V gene (reference sequence). V lost 6 bases, J lost 4 bases, and 8 bases stayed unmatched. The CDR3 spans 15 residues.

V is TRBV30 and J is TRBJ1-5; 10 positions agree with TRBD1. This CDR3 contains 19 residues. CDR1 is GTSNPN, CDR2 SVGIG, per germline (reference sequence). Trimming at V came to 3 bases and at J to 4 bases, leaving 18 bases not matched to a gene. The chain's CDR3 is CAWSQRGDRGVIFNQPQHF. For the CDR3, the DNA is TGTGCCTGGAGCCAAAGGGGGGACAGGGGAGTTATTTTTAATCAGCCCCAGCATTTT.

The CDR3 DNA follows: TGTGCCAGCAGTTACTCTTGGGACAGGGTGAACACTGAAGCTTTCTTT. Protein product: CASSYSWDRVNTEAFF. The rearrangement uses TRBV6-5 and TRBJ1-1; 9 positions match TRBD1. The CDR3 loop spans 16 amino acids. Losses at the gene ends were 0 bases for V and 0 bases for J; bases not matched to a gene: 2. Germline-derived CDR1 and CDR2 are MNHEY and SVGAGI.

The chain combines TRBV18 with TRBJ2-7; 12 nucleotides align to TRBD2. The trim removed 3 bases at V and 7 bases at J, leaving 10 bases unmatched. The CDR3 has 16 amino acids. CDR1 is KGHSH, CDR2 LQKENI, per germline. The CDR3 loop is CASSPSPSGGAGEQYF. CDR3 coding DNA: TGTGCCAGCTCACCCTCCCCTAGCGGGGGGGCCGGTGAGCAGTACTTC.

The chain joins TRBV7-9 to TRBJ2-7; D not resolved. Germline V CDR1 and CDR2: SEHNR, FQNEAQ (reference sequence). There are 8 residues in the CDR3. V was pared by 8 bases and J by 12 bases, with 8 bases between. CDR3 residues: CASPPPYF. The DNA of the CDR3 is TGTGCCAGCCCCCCTCCGTACTTC.

The V call is TRBV11-3, the J call TRBJ1-2; no definite D call. The V gene lost 5 bases and the J gene lost 7 bases, with 14 bases spanning the gap. The CDR3 loop spans 13 amino acids. Germline V gene data show CDR1 as SGHNT and CDR2 as YENEEA. The CDR3 here is CASSRGIPFGYTF. The CDR3 bases are TGTGCCAGCAGCAGAGGGATACCCTTTGGCTACACCTTC.

This rearrangement joins TRBV27 to TRBJ2-1, with 8 bases identical to TRBD2. The germline gives CDR1 MNHEY, CDR2 SMNVEV (reference sequence). This CDR3 is 15 amino acids long. With V trimmed by 8 bases and J by 4 bases, 10 bases remained unmatched. CDR3 bases: TGTGCCAGCGGGGTTAGCGGGAACACTTACAATGAGCAGTTCTTC. Its translation is CASGVSGNTYNEQFF.

The J gene is TRBJ1-2, the V gene TRBV18; D is undetermined. In germline, CDR1 is KGHSH, CDR2 LQKENI. The CDR3 covers 14 residues. Trimming stripped 5 bases from V and 2 bases from J, with 12 bases between. CDR3 nucleotide sequence: TGTGCCAGCTCATCCTCCGGGATGAACTATGGCTACACCTTC. Its protein is CASSSSGMNYGYTF.

V usage is TRBV4-1 and J usage is TRBJ1-1; D gene unclear. This CDR3 is 15 amino acids long. V lost 4 bases and J 1 base, leaving 13 bases between the germline ends. Germline V lookup: CDR1 MGHRA, CDR2 YSYEKL. As DNA, the CDR3 is TGCGCCAGCAGCCCCCGACTAGCCCCGAACACTGAAGCTTTCTTT. Its translation is CASSPRLAPNTEAFF.

This chain connects TRBV27 to TRBJ2-1; 7 nucleotides match TRBD2. With 3 bases clipped from V and 2 bases from J, the junction kept 4 bases outside the gene matches. CDR1 MNHEY and CDR2 SMNVEV come from the germline V gene (reference sequence). The CDR3 is 15 residues long. CDR3 in DNA: TGTGCCAGCAGTTTGGGAGGGGTCCCCTACAATGAGCAGTTCTTC. It translates to CASSLGGVPYNEQFF.